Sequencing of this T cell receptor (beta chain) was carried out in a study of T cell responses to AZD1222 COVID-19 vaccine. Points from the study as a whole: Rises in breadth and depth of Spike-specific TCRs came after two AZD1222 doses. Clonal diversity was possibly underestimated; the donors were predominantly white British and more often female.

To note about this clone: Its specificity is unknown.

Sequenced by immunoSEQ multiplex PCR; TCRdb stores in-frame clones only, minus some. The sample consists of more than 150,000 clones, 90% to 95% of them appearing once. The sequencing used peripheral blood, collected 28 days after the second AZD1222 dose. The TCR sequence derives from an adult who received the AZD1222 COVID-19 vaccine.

The DNA for the CDR3 is TGTGCCAGCAGCTTGAGAGACAGGAACACTGAAGCTTTCTTT. Translation: CASSLRDRNTEAFF. This rearrangement joins TRBV5-5 to TRBJ1-1, with D possibly matching TRBD1 (5 bases). Germline assignment: CDR1 SGHKS and CDR2 YYEKEE (reference sequence). CDR3 length equals 14 residues. Trimming removed 1 base from V and 1 base from J, with 8 bases in between.